The rows below give T cell receptor beta chains drawn from one sample of a study of shared clonotypes between healthy human individuals. Here immunoSEQ multiplex PCR was the method, and the copy in TCRdb shows in-frame clones only, minus some. Of around 750,000 clones in the sample, about 74% are singletons; the top ten hold less than 2%. The sequenced sample consisted of memory CD4+ T cells sorted from blood. The receptors shown here come from a woman under 40 in good health. Each CDR3 is given with its conserved first and last residue. Each record gives: clone size, V gene, D gene, CDR3 protein. D genes are given only for firm matches. Clone size is shown for a subset of rows, as once, few, many or a class of expanded clone.

. | TRBV29-1 | . | CSVELSQGFADTQYF
. | TRBV9 | TRBD2 | CASSPIAGDPYNEQFF
. | TRBV30 | TRBD2 | CAWIGLAGTGEQFF
. | TRBV7-3 | TRBD2 | CASSVHHSGMLGLTDTQYF
. | TRBV4-1 | TRBD2 | CASSQPGGEPGELFF
. | TRBV28 | TRBD1 | CASSYAGTGPYEQYF
. | TRBV19 | TRBD1 | CATTSAGGYTEAFF
few | TRBV28 | . | CASRRQGSGANVLTF
. | TRBV10-1 | TRBD2 | CASSRTSGITGELFF
. | TRBV7-8 | . | CASSLAGQMTYEQYF
. | TRBV18 | TRBD2 | CASSILSGSSYNEQFF
. | TRBV11-1 | . | CASSYSQTPNEQFF
. | TRBV5-1 | . | CASSLAGYTEAFF
. | TRBV7-9 | . | CASSVTLVPVGELFF
. | TRBV7-6 | . | CASSTQGLGSDTQYF
. | TRBV5-6 | TRBD1 | CASSLGTGGKAFF
. | TRBV25-1 | . | CASSDPGAQETQYF